This section outlines one TCR beta chain sequence together with its context. MiXCR, applied by TCRdb to the RT-PCR reads, yields one record per CDR3 protein. The sample yields around 700,000 distinct CDR3 sequences, 13% to 15% seen once. Trimming removed 8 bases at V and 2 bases at J, with 15 bases between. This CDR3 is 14 amino acids long. CDR1 is SNHLY, CDR2 FYNNEI, per germline. The TCR was taken from a female donor in good health, serving as a healthy control. The V call is TRBV2, the J call TRBJ1-2; D unresolved. Input material: memory CD4+ T cells from blood. CDR3 region: CASGARGANYGYTF. CDR3 DNA: TGTGCCAGCGGCGCGCGGGGAGCAAACTATGGCTACACCTTC.